This T cell receptor (beta chain) was found in a study of molecular identifiers for immune sequencing clone quantification. Study overall: Within a replicate experiment, RNA obtained from either about 21,000 or 97,000 naive CD8 cells was divided into five aliquots, and four of those aliquots were then sequenced. Whole-study results and caveats: Clones carrying above 20 RNA copies accounted for over 98% of effector molecules, under 1% in naive cells.

Preparation methods for the bulk TCR libraries were those previously described, with listed TCR primers. TCRdb used MiXCR to reprocess the PCR reads, holding one entry per CDR3 protein. The sample consists of about 510,000 distinct CDR3 sequences, around 25% of them appearing once. As for this clonotype: As yet, its antigen is unknown.

Germline V lookup: CDR1 MNHEY, CDR2 SMNVEV (reference sequence). The CDR3 sequence is 14 residues long. Deletions cut 2 bases from V and 9 bases from J, with 11 bases between. This sequence originates from a human donor in good health. Some libraries in this study had Jurkat cell RNA spiked in. This chain uses TRBV27 with TRBJ1-6, with D possibly TRBD1 on 5 matching bases. The sample taken for sequencing was naive CD8+ T cells from blood, with Jurkat cell RNA spiked in. As to subset: FACS-sorted CD8+CD4-CCR7+CD45RA+ naive T cells. The CDR3 reads CASSLQGYGSPLHF. CDR3 nucleotides: TGTGCCAGCAGTTTACAGGGCTATGGTTCACCCCTCCACTTT.